The source of this TCR beta chain is a study of T cells after yellow fever vaccination. Study observations and caveats: The study found a weaker secondary response that peaked faster, day 5 versus 15. Post-booster repertoires again held most primary-vaccination clones (roughly 96% CD4, 75% to 90% CD8).

This CDR3 spans 14 amino acids. As regards this clonotype: Its specificity is unknown. At one end the junction does not follow the germline gene, possibly because of a read error.

MiXCR, applied by TCRdb to the 5' RACE reads, yields one record per CDR3 protein. Found here are more than 350,000 distinct CDR3 sequences, around a tenth of them singletons; the top ten hold less than 20%. This material consisted of PBMCs, taken on the day of the first yellow fever vaccination. The genes are TRBV12-3 or TRBV12-4 and TRBJ1-6; D remains ambiguous. The TCR was taken from a man aged 18 to 30 who received the YFV17D yellow fever vaccine. The CDR3 DNA follows: TGTGCCAGCAGTCAGACTCGAGTCAATTCACCCCTCAACTTT. This translates into CASSQTRVNSPLNF.